The clone carrying this T cell receptor (beta chain) came up a few times. TCRdb processed the 5' RACE reads anew with MiXCR; each CDR3 protein has one entry. The profile shows around 310,000 distinct CDR3 sequences, roughly 19% of them singletons. This record comes from a study of T-cell memory formation after mild COVID-19. The CDR3 contains 15 residues. The J segment lost 2 bases and the V segment lost 5 bases, leaving 9 bases of the junction unmatched. CDR1 and CDR2 from the germline V gene are LNHNV and YYDKDF (reference sequence). This chain links TRBV15 with TRBJ2-7; TRBD1 matches at 7 bases. The sample was PBMCs or a T cell subset sorted from them (not recorded which). This sequence was found in a young man who had mild COVID-19 (a few samples of this study predate the infection). Cell type and time point are not known. CDR3 DNA sequence: TGTGCCACCAGCCCTTCTAGAGGGGGCCCCTACGAGCAGTACTTC. This gives the protein CATSPSRGGPYEQYF.